The entry that follows covers one T cell receptor beta chain sequence. Its specificity is not known. These data are taken from a study of T cell repertoires in cytomegalovirus infection. MiXCR was run by TCRdb on the reads, yielding one entry per CDR3 protein. The data show some 500,000 distinct CDR3 sequences, over 35% seen once. This specimen was cultured PBMCs, taken from culture after CMV antigen stimulation. The receptor comes from a human donor in good health (CMV status not recorded). Some clones in this sample may be carry-over from other donors' samples.

The CDR3 here is CASSTSVEQFF. CDR3 DNA sequence: TGTGCCAGCAGCACTAGCGTCGAGCAGTTCTTC. The V gene is TRBV7-2, the J gene TRBJ2-1; 7 nucleotides agree with TRBD2. CDR1 and CDR2 (germline): SGHTA, FQGNSA. V dropped 5 bases and J dropped 10; count of bases not matched to a gene: 2. The CDR3 totals 11 residues.